This TCR beta chain was sequenced for a study of tumor and adjacent non-tumor tissue in lung cancer. Study-level information: Aged 31 to 76 years, patients included nine to ten men and several women with stage I to III disease. Samples averaged around 3.9 million productive TCRbeta reads each.

Overall study results and limits: TCR diversity was significantly greater in tumor than normal lung tissue.

This sample's RNA came from whole unsorted tissue. The normal lung tissue was taken more than 3 cm from the tumor edge. Newly diagnosed lung cancer patients had thoracic surgery in China, August–late 2014, without prior chemotherapy. To note about this clonotype: No antigen is known for it.

The V gene lost 0 bases and the J gene lost 5 bases, with 16 bases spanning the gap. Germline CDR1 is LGHNA and CDR2 is YSLEER. This CDR3 is built from 17 residues. The library came from three nested PCR rounds adapted from ARM-PCR protocols. A single record per CDR3 protein comes from TCRdb applying MiXCR to the multiplex PCR reads. The sample records over 40,000 distinct CDR3 sequences, 74% being singletons. This TCR was sampled from a woman aged 60-75 years with non-small cell lung cancer. The specimen sequenced was distant non-tumor lung tissue. The chain has TRBV4-3 and TRBJ2-2; D is undetermined. This CDR3 is CASSQDPGVFKTGELFF. Here the CDR3 DNA reads TGCGCCAGCAGCCAAGACCCCGGCGTGTTTAAGACCGGGGAGCTGTTTTTT.